The 31 T cell receptor beta chains below come from one sample, sequenced in a study of blood T cells in healthy people across ages. Alongside a J-beta primer mix, a sample-barcoded 5' primer served in a second PCR lasting about 6 to 11 cycles. TCRdb processed the 5' RACE reads anew with MiXCR; each CDR3 protein has one entry. The sample holds fewer than 600,000 distinct CDR3 sequences, about 29% seen once. These sequences were also reported in another study, on T cells of mothers and their children.

Sequenced sample: blood. All receptors come from a boy aged 2 to 10 in good health.

This clonotype has a handful of counts. V and J are TRBV7-9 and TRBJ1-1; tentative D call: TRBD1 (5 bases). V lost 4 bases to trimming and J lost 5 bases, with 11 bases between them. CDR1 and CDR2 (germline): SEHNR, FQNEAQ (reference sequence). CDR3 length equals 13 residues. The CDR3 sequence: CASSSSWGTEAFF. In DNA form, the CDR3 reads TGTGCCAGCAGCTCCTCCTGGGGGACTGAAGCTTTCTTT.

The V gene is TRBV7-2, the J gene TRBJ1-5; D is perhaps TRBD1 (5 bases). The CDR3 runs to 15 residues. The germline CDR1 and CDR2 sequences are SGHTA and FQGNSA. The V end was cut by 1 base, the J end by 5 bases, with 12 bases between. CDR3 bases: TGTGCCAGCAGCTTAGGGGACCGACCCTATCAGCCCCAGCATTTT. It codes for CASSLGDRPYQPQHF. The full variable domain, rest sourced from reference TRBV7-2 and TRBJ1-5, is GAGVSQSPSNKVTEKGKDVELRCDPISGHTALYWYRQSLGQGLEFLIYFQGNSAPDKSGLPSDRFSAERTGGSVSTLTIQRTQQEDSAVYLCASSLGDRPYQPQHFGDGTRLSIL.

A few counts support this clonotype. The CDR3 protein is CASSQVAGDTQYF. CDR3 nucleotide sequence: TGTGCCAGCAGTCAAGTTGCTGGGGATACGCAGTATTTT. J is TRBJ2-3 and V is TRBV12-3 or TRBV12-4; D ambiguous. This CDR3 is 13 amino acids long. V dropped 5 bases and J dropped 6 bases, with 12 bases sitting between them.

This clonotype was observed a few times. This rearrangement joins TRBV14 to TRBJ2-1; a weak D match, TRBD2 (5 bases). This CDR3 has 13 residues. CDR1 and CDR2 (germline): SGHDN, FVKESK. Trimming removed 4 bases at V and 7 bases at J, with 11 bases between. CDR3 coding DNA: TGTGCCAGCAGCCTAAGAGCGGTTAATGAGCAGTTCTTC. Translating it yields CASSLRAVNEQFF.

The V gene is TRBV5-1, the J gene TRBJ2-4; possible D gene TRBD1, 5 bases. The length of the CDR3 is 16 residues. Trimming pared 4 bases from V and 4 bases from J, leaving 18 bases between. The V gene's germline CDR1 is SGHRS and CDR2 YFSETQ. The CDR3 DNA sequence: TGCGCCAGCAGCGGAGACAGACCCGCAGAGAAAAACATTCAGTACTTC. Its translation is CASSGDRPAEKNIQYF.

Only a few counts were recorded for this clonotype. The chain employs TRBV7-9 and TRBJ2-1; 8 bases map to TRBD1. The J call is doubtful: the DNA matches TRBJ2-7 better. This CDR3 contains 14 residues. CDR1 and CDR2 (germline): SEHNR, FQNEAQ (reference sequence). The CDR3 region has the DNA TGTGCCAGCAGCCGCCGACAGGGGCCCTACGAGCAGTACTTC. Its translation is CASSRRQGPYEQYF.

This clonotype was seen a few times. The chain links TRBV7-6 to TRBJ2-5, with 12 bases identical to TRBD2. The CDR3 has 15 amino acids. V dropped 5 bases and J dropped 3; count of bases not matched to a gene: 4. The germline V gene encodes CDR1 SGHVS and CDR2 FNYEAQ. In DNA, the CDR3 is TGTGCCAGCAGCACCGGACTAGCGGGGAAAGAGACCCAGTACTTC. It specifies CASSTGLAGKETQYF.

Worth noting for this clonotype: A read error is possible here, since a much larger clone lies one base away. The chain uses TRBV7-6 and TRBJ2-5; 13 bases agree with TRBD2. V lost 6 bases and J lost 2; bases outside the gene matches: 3. CDR1 is SGHVS and CDR2 is FNYEAQ in the germline V gene. The CDR3 spans 15 residues. DNA of the CDR3: TGTGCCAGCAGTTGGACTAGCGGGGGACAAGAGACCCAGTACTTC. It yields the protein CASSWTSGGQETQYF.

The V and J genes are TRBV2 and TRBJ1-6; D unclear. Trimming took 2 bases from V and 7 from J, leaving 12 bases between them. The CDR3 has 15 amino acids. From germline, CDR1 is SNHLY and CDR2 FYNNEI. CDR3 bases: TGTGCCAGCAGTGAATTGGGGAATCTCAATTCACCCCTCCACTTT. Translating it yields CASSELGNLNSPLHF.

This clonotype appeared a single time. The rearrangement joins TRBV7-8 to TRBJ1-2; D possibly corresponds to TRBD1 (5 bases). V was clipped by 4 bases and J by 4 bases, with 19 bases between them. The V gene's germline CDR1 is SGHVS and CDR2 FQNEAQ. CDR3 size: 16 residues. CDR3 sequence reads: CASSSTDSRSSYGYTF. DNA of the CDR3: TGTGCCAGCAGCTCTACAGACAGTAGATCAAGCTATGGCTACACCTTC. Supplemented by reference TRBV7-8 and TRBJ1-2, the full variable domain reads GAGVSQSPRYKVAKRGQDVALRCDPISGHVSLFWYQQALGQGPEFLTYFQNEAQLDKSGLPSDRFFAERPEGSVSTLKIQRTQQEDSAVYLCASSSTDSRSSYGYTFGSGTRLTVV.

This clonotype appeared a few times. In DNA form, the CDR3 reads TGTGCCAGCAGCCAAGAGGGATCCCCCACCGGGGAGCTGTTTTTT. Encoded protein: CASSQEGSPTGELFF. The chain couples TRBV3-1 to TRBJ2-2; no reliable D call. The CDR3 spans 15 residues. Germline V gene lookup returns CDR1 LGHDT and CDR2 YNNKEL (reference sequence). Trimming removed 0 bases at V and 4 bases at J, with 9 bases between.

V is TRBV7-9 and J is TRBJ2-1; maybe TRBD1 (5 bases). The CDR3 consists of 13 residues. V shed 5 bases and J shed 4 bases, with 9 bases lying between them. Germline V gene lookup returns CDR1 SEHNR and CDR2 FQNEAQ (reference sequence). In DNA, the CDR3 is TGTGCCAGCAGCCGCAGGGAATACAATGAGCAGTTCTTC. Translation gives CASSRREYNEQFF.

V and J are TRBV5-1 and TRBJ1-6; 8 positions match TRBD1. This CDR3 is built from 15 residues. J was trimmed by 10 bases and V by 0 bases; bases with no gene match: 6. Per germline, CDR1 SGHRS and CDR2 YFSETQ. The CDR3: CASSLEQGANSPLHF. The CDR3 nucleotides read TGCGCCAGCAGCTTGGAGCAGGGGGCGAACTCACCCCTCCACTTT.

The chain has TRBV7-2 and TRBJ2-3, with D possibly TRBD2 on 6 matching bases. Germline assignment: CDR1 SGHTA and CDR2 FQGNSA. The CDR3 contains 18 residues. The germline V and J ends were trimmed by 3 bases and 0 bases, with 19 bases remaining between them. The CDR3 reads CASSFQVGRGSSTDTQYF. The CDR3 nucleotides read TGTGCCAGCAGCTTCCAGGTTGGGCGGGGTTCTAGCACAGATACGCAGTATTTT. The full variable domain, rest sourced from reference TRBV7-2 and TRBJ2-3, is GAGVSQSPSNKVTEKGKDVELRCDPISGHTALYWYRQSLGQGLEFLIYFQGNSAPDKSGLPSDRFSAERTGGSVSTLTIQRTQQEDSAVYLCASSFQVGRGSSTDTQYFGPGTRLTVL.

There are a few counts of this clonotype. V gene TRBV12-5 combines with J gene TRBJ1-2; 8 nucleotides align to TRBD1. CDR1 LGHNT and CDR2 FRNRAP come from the germline V gene. Trimming took 9 bases from V and 8 from J; bases not matched to a gene: 11. This CDR3 is 13 amino acids long. In DNA, the CDR3 is TGTGCTAGACCAAAACTTACAGGGGGAGGCTACACCTTC. Encoded protein: CARPKLTGGGYTF. Full variable domain (outside the CDR3, taken from reference TRBV12-5 and TRBJ1-2): DARVTQTPRHKVTEMGQEVTMRCQPILGHNTVFWYRQTMMQGLELLAYFRNRAPLDDSGMPKDRFSAEMPDATLATLKIQPSEPRDSAVYFCARPKLTGGGYTFGSGTRLTVV.

The chain uses TRBV27 and TRBJ2-7; a possible D gene is TRBD1 (6 bases). The ends were cut back, 4 bases at V and 3 bases at J, with 13 bases in the middle. CDR3 size: 14 residues. The germline V gene has CDR1 MNHEY and CDR2 SMNVEV (reference sequence). CDR3 coding DNA: TGTGCCAGCAGTTCCGTCAGGGGCCTCTACGAGCAGTACTTC. It specifies CASSSVRGLYEQYF.

In its sample, this clonotype was seen a few times. The rearrangement joins TRBV5-1 to TRBJ2-4; D is unresolved. The CDR3 is made up of 13 amino acids. CDR1 and CDR2 (germline): SGHRS, YFSETQ. The ends were cut back, 2 bases at V and 6 bases at J, with 9 bases in the middle. CDR3: CASSLRQGNIQYF. CDR3 DNA sequence: TGCGCCAGCAGCTTACGACAAGGAAACATTCAGTACTTC. The variable domain in full, with the rest retrieved from reference TRBV5-1 and TRBJ2-4, is KAGVTQTPRYLIKTRGQQVTLSCSPISGHRSVSWYQQTPGQGLQFLFEYFSETQRNKGNFPGRFSGRQFSNSRSEMNVSTLELGDSALYLCASSLRQGNIQYFGAGTRLSVL.

This clonotype was observed a few times. The chain joins TRBV14 to TRBJ1-2; D ambiguous. V lost 5 bases to trimming and J lost 5 bases, with 9 bases between them. This CDR3 is built from 12 residues. Germline V lookup: CDR1 SGHDN, CDR2 FVKESK. CDR3 coding DNA: TGTGCCAGCAGCGAGAATAGATATGGCTACACCTTC. Translation gives CASSENRYGYTF.

The chain uses TRBV6-2 or TRBV6-3 and TRBJ2-7; TRBD2 aligns across 11 bases. The germline CDR1 and CDR2 sequences are MNHEY and SVGEGT. CDR3 length equals 15 residues. With 6 bases clipped from V and 12 bases from J, the junction kept 16 bases outside the gene matches. CDR3 in amino acids: CASRQTTSGIFSVYF. DNA of the CDR3: TGTGCCAGCAGACAGACGACTAGCGGGATATTTTCCGTGTACTTC.

This clonotype was observed a handful of times. This chain connects TRBV2 to TRBJ2-5; 9 bases line up with TRBD1. Germline values: CDR1 SNHLY, CDR2 FYNNEI. Trimming removed 7 bases from V and 6 bases from J; junction bases left unmatched: 12. This CDR3 spans 15 amino acids. The CDR3 DNA is TGTGCCAGCACCAGGGACAGGGTGATCGGGAAGACCCAGTACTTC. This codes for CASTRDRVIGKTQYF.

The chain combines TRBV27 with TRBJ2-7; 8 nucleotides line up with TRBD1. The J segment lost 0 bases and the V segment lost 5 bases, leaving 18 bases of the junction unmatched. This CDR3 spans 19 amino acids. Germline-derived CDR1 and CDR2 are MNHEY and SMNVEV (reference sequence). The chain's CDR3 is CASSGYRGVQIPRSYEQYF. DNA of the CDR3: TGTGCCAGCAGTGGCTACAGGGGGGTCCAGATCCCTCGCTCCTACGAGCAGTACTTC.

This clonotype was detected a few times. The gene calls are TRBV7-2 and TRBJ2-5; 8 bases line up with TRBD1. The J call is uncertain, as TRBJ2-7 better fits the DNA end. CDR3 size: 14 residues. CDR1 and CDR2 from the germline V gene are SGHTA and FQGNSA. CDR3 DNA: TGTGCCAGCAACCGCGGACAGGGTCCCTACGAGCAGTACTTC. It is translated as CASNRGQGPYEQYF.

This clonotype came up many times. A read error may produce the germline difference seen at one junction end. This chain uses TRBV5-1 with TRBJ2-3; D is uncertain. The CDR3 consists of 12 residues. Germline V gene data show CDR1 as SGHRS and CDR2 as YFSETQ. The CDR3 sequence: CASSLSTDTQYF. For the CDR3, the DNA is TGTGCCAGCAGCTTAAGCACAGATACGCAGTATTTT. Drawing the rest from reference TRBV5-1 and TRBJ2-3, the complete variable domain is KAGVTQTPRYLIKTRGQQVTLSCSPISGHRSVSWYQQTPGQGLQFLFEYFSETQRNKGNFPGRFSGRQFSNSRSEMNVSTLELGDSALYLCASSLSTDTQYFGPGTRLTVL.

This clonotype was counted a few times. The chain carries TRBV4-3 and TRBJ1-3; TRBD1 is a possible D gene (5 bases). The CDR3 sequence is 14 residues long. The V end lost 2 bases, the J end lost 2 bases, and 7 bases lay between the germline ends. From germline, CDR1 is LGHNA and CDR2 YSLEER. The DNA for the CDR3 is TGCGCCAGCAGCCAATGGGACCCTGGAAACACCATATATTTT. Translation: CASSQWDPGNTIYF.

This clonotype was picked up many times. The rearrangement links TRBV18 to TRBJ2-5; D is unresolved. Trimming took 6 bases from V and 4 from J, leaving 12 bases between them. The germline CDR1 and CDR2 sequences are KGHSH and LQKENI. The CDR3 length is 13 residues. CDR3 sequence reads: CASSPSPGETQYF. The CDR3 coding sequence is TGTGCCAGCTCCCCTTCTCCGGGAGAGACCCAGTACTTC.

V and J are TRBV13 and TRBJ2-7; D is possibly TRBD2 (6 bases). V shed 5 bases and J shed 5 bases, with 13 bases lying between them. CDR1 and CDR2 (germline): PRHDT, FYEKMQ (reference sequence). CDR3 size: 13 residues. CDR3 sequence (DNA): TGTGCCAGCAGCCGCCCGGAGGGCCACGAGCAGTACTTC. This encodes CASSRPEGHEQYF.

The chain joins TRBV29-1 to TRBJ1-1, with D uncertain. Germline values: CDR1 SQVTM, CDR2 ANQGSEA. Trimming pared 8 bases from V and 4 bases from J, leaving 17 bases between. This CDR3 comprises 13 residues. CDR3 amino acids: CSTRPVRGTEAFF. Here the CDR3 DNA reads TGCAGCACCAGACCCGTCCGGGGCACTGAAGCTTTCTTT.

This sequence joins TRBV9 and TRBJ2-3, with 10 bases identical to TRBD2. The CDR3 is made up of 15 amino acids. Germline CDR1 is SGDLS and CDR2 is YYNGEE. Trimming cost V 3 bases and J 7 bases; bases outside gene matches: 8. CDR3 nucleotides: TGTGCCAGCAGCGAACTAGCGGGGTTTGGGAATACGCAGTATTTT. Its translation: CASSELAGFGNTQYF.

The gene calls are TRBV27 and TRBJ2-5; a possible D gene is TRBD1 (5 bases). This CDR3 has 15 amino acids. Germline CDR1 reads MNHEY; CDR2 reads SMNVEV (reference sequence). V dropped 3 bases and J dropped 3 bases, with 14 bases sitting between them. The CDR3 is CASSLTESAKETQYF. In DNA, the CDR3 is TGTGCCAGCAGTTTGACAGAATCAGCCAAAGAGACCCAGTACTTC.

The V call is TRBV12-3 or TRBV12-4, the J call TRBJ1-2, with D unclear. V was cut by 7 bases and J by 2 bases, with 11 bases left in between. The CDR3 runs 13 residues. DNA for the CDR3: TGTGCCAGCACCACAAGGGCGAACTATGGCTACACCTTC. This sequence encodes CASTTRANYGYTF.

This clonotype was recorded a few times. V gene TRBV10-3 combines with J gene TRBJ2-5, with 10 positions matching TRBD2. The CDR3 has 15 residues. V gave up 6 bases and J gave up 2 bases; unmatched junction bases: 6. CDR1 is ENHRY, CDR2 SYGVKD, per germline. The chain's CDR3 is CAIRQSSGGQETQYF. DNA of the CDR3: TGTGCCATCAGGCAATCTAGCGGGGGTCAAGAGACCCAGTACTTC.